These 32 T cell receptor beta chains were sequenced from one sample in a study of early T cells in non-severe SARS-CoV-2 infection. TCRdb analysed the 5' RACE reads with MiXCR anew, one entry per CDR3 protein. The repertoire consists of more than 65,000 distinct CDR3 sequences, with about 13% occurring once and the leading ten covering approximately 5%. The sample was whole blood. The receptors stem from an adult who was a healthcare worker with PCR-confirmed SARS-CoV-2 infection or an uninfected control (not recorded which).

This clonotype was counted at least ten times. V usage is TRBV29-1 and J usage is TRBJ1-2; 9 nucleotides agree with TRBD1. Germline trimming cut 7 bases from V and 4 bases from J; bases unmatched to any gene: 16. CDR3 length equals 16 residues. The germline gives CDR1 SQVTM, CDR2 ANQGSEA. CDR3 bases: TGCAGCGCCAAACAGGGGGCGCTTCGTTCTTCCTATGGCTACACCTTC. Encoded protein: CSAKQGALRSSYGYTF.

Many counts were recorded for this clonotype. The chain combines TRBV18 with TRBJ2-5; perhaps TRBD1 as D (5 bases). The germline V gene encodes CDR1 KGHSH and CDR2 LQKENI. V lost 4 bases to trimming and J lost 0 bases, with 6 bases between them. The CDR3 runs to 13 residues. The CDR3 coding sequence is TGTGCCAGCTCACAGGGGTACCAAGAGACCCAGTACTTC. Amino acid sequence: CASSQGYQETQYF. Based on the CDR3 plus reference TRBV18 and TRBJ2-5, the full variable domain is NAGVMQNPRHLVRRRGQEARLRCSPMKGHSHVYWYRQLPEEGLKFMVYLQKENIIDESGMPKERFSAEFPKEGPSILRIQQVVRGDSAAYFCASSQGYQETQYFGPGTRLLVL.

This clonotype was counted between two and nine times. This CDR3 is CSGRVLNTEAFF. The CDR3 DNA sequence: TGCAGCGGAAGAGTTCTGAACACTGAAGCTTTCTTT. The chain employs TRBV29-1 and TRBJ1-1; no reliable D call. This CDR3 has 12 residues. Trimming stripped 7 bases from V and 0 bases from J, with 9 bases between. From germline, CDR1 is SQVTM and CDR2 ANQGSEA.

This clonotype has just a few counts. The chain uses TRBV12-3 or TRBV12-4 and TRBJ2-7; D is unclear. Trimming shortened V by 2 bases and J by 0 bases, and 8 bases separated the two germline ends. The CDR3 has 14 residues. Written as DNA, the CDR3 is TGTGCCAGCAGTTTATCTGGGCGCTCCTACGAGCAGTACTTC. Translated: CASSLSGRSYEQYF.

The rearrangement uses TRBV11-2 and TRBJ2-7; 7 bases fit TRBD1. The CDR3 covers 16 residues. The ends lost 5 bases at V and 2 bases at J; junction bases unmatched: 12. CDR1 is SGHAT and CDR2 is FQNNGV in the germline V gene. Here the CDR3 DNA reads TGTGCCAGCAGCCCCGTTGACAGGGTGGGCACCTACGAGCAGTACTTC. It yields the protein CASSPVDRVGTYEQYF. Filled out from reference TRBV11-2 and TRBJ2-7, the complete variable domain reads EAGVAQSPRYKIIEKRQSVAFWCNPISGHATLYWYQQILGQGPKLLIQFQNNGVVDDSQLPKDRFSAERLKGVDSTLKIQPAKLEDSAVYLCASSPVDRVGTYEQYFGPGTRLTVT.

This clonotype has a handful of counts. This chain uses TRBV7-8 with TRBJ2-2; 10 nucleotides agree with TRBD2. This CDR3 is built from 17 residues. After removal of 0 bases from V and 3 bases from J, the junction contained 4 bases not matched to a gene. From germline, CDR1 is SGHVS and CDR2 FQNEAQ. CDR3 loop: CASSLASGGTYTGELFF. The CDR3 nucleotides are TGTGCCAGCAGCTTAGCTAGCGGGGGGACGTACACCGGGGAGCTGTTTTTT.

This clonotype turned up a few times. The chain recombines TRBV6-2 or TRBV6-3 with TRBJ2-1; D possibly corresponds to TRBD2 (5 bases). V was trimmed by 2 bases and J by 7 bases, leaving 9 bases between them. Per the germline V gene, CDR1 is MNHEY and CDR2 is SVGEGT. CDR3 size: 13 residues. The CDR3 nucleotides read TGTGCCAGCAGTTACGACGGGGTAAATGAGCAGTTCTTC. Encoded protein: CASSYDGVNEQFF.

In this sample, this clonotype turned up a few times. The chain links TRBV11-2 to TRBJ2-3; either TRBD1 or TRBD2 may supply D (5 bases each). Trimming stripped 3 bases from V and 4 bases from J, with 11 bases between. This CDR3 is built from 14 residues. Germline lookup yields CDR1 SGHAT and CDR2 FQNNGV. CDR3 in amino acids: CASSFRGPPDTQYF. The CDR3, as DNA: TGTGCCAGCAGCTTTCGGGGCCCCCCAGATACGCAGTATTTT.

This clonotype was picked up many times. This chain uses TRBV19 with TRBJ1-4; D unresolved. Germline V gene lookup returns CDR1 LNHDA and CDR2 SQIVND (reference sequence). The ends were cut back, 5 bases at V and 13 bases at J, with 17 bases in the middle. The CDR3 length is 13 residues. CDR3 sequence reads: CASSFRAVNGLFF. CDR3 bases: TGTGCCAGTAGTTTCCGGGCCGTCAATGGACTGTTTTTT.

This clonotype was detected many times. This chain connects TRBV11-2 to TRBJ1-4; D gene ambiguous. Germline CDR1 reads SGHAT; CDR2 reads FQNNGV. The ends were cut back, 5 bases at V and 6 bases at J, with 7 bases in the middle. The CDR3 is made up of 12 amino acids. The chain's CDR3 is CASSLFDEKLFF. The CDR3 nucleotides are TGTGCCAGCAGCCTCTTTGATGAAAAACTGTTTTTT. Drawing the rest from reference TRBV11-2 and TRBJ1-4, the complete variable domain is EAGVAQSPRYKIIEKRQSVAFWCNPISGHATLYWYQQILGQGPKLLIQFQNNGVVDDSQLPKDRFSAERLKGVDSTLKIQPAKLEDSAVYLCASSLFDEKLFFGSGTQLSVL.

The CDR3 region has the DNA TGTGCCAGCAGCTCGAACCCGAATGGAGCTTTCTTT. Its protein is CASSSNPNGAFF. This chain joins TRBV7-9 and TRBJ1-1, with D hard to call. Looked up from germline, CDR1 is SEHNR and CDR2 is FQNEAQ (reference sequence). This CDR3 contains 12 residues. Trimming removed 4 bases at V and 10 bases at J, with 13 bases between.

This clonotype has only a few counts. The rearrangement links TRBV12-3 or TRBV12-4 to TRBJ1-2, with D tentatively TRBD1 (5 bases). The CDR3 extends over 14 amino acids. Trimming took off 1 base at V and 7 bases at J, with 13 bases between the two ends. As DNA, the CDR3 is TGTGCCAGCAGTTTAGTCCCAGGGACCGGTGGCTACACCTTC. This codes for CASSLVPGTGGYTF.

The sample holds a few counts of this clonotype. This rearrangement joins TRBV4-1 to TRBJ1-6, with 9 bases lining up with TRBD1. Germline CDR1 and CDR2: MGHRA and YSYEKL. The trim removed 2 bases at V and 12 bases at J, leaving 8 bases unmatched. The CDR3 spans 15 residues. The CDR3 DNA reads TGCGCCAGCAGCCAATACCGGGACAGGGAGGAACCCCTCCACTTT. Its protein product is CASSQYRDREEPLHF.

The sample holds many counts of this clonotype. This sequence joins TRBV7-2 and TRBJ2-5; D not certain. This CDR3 is built from 13 residues. V lost 5 bases to trimming and J lost 2 bases, with 9 bases between them. The V gene's germline CDR1 is SGHTA and CDR2 FQGNSA. The DNA of the CDR3 is TGTGCCAGCAGCCTGTCCCGTCAAGAGACCCAGTACTTC. This codes for CASSLSRQETQYF.

The chain employs TRBV7-2 and TRBJ2-7, with TRBD1 as a possible D gene (5 bases). V lost 5 bases to trimming and J lost 2 bases, with 13 bases between them. The CDR3 has 14 amino acids. Germline V gene lookup returns CDR1 SGHTA and CDR2 FQGNSA. The CDR3 reads CASSPGRQTYEQYF. The CDR3 DNA is TGTGCCAGCAGCCCAGGCAGACAGACCTACGAGCAGTACTTC.

Many counts were recorded for this clonotype. This chain joins TRBV29-1 and TRBJ1-2; no clear D gene. Deletions cut 1 base from V and 7 bases from J, with 10 bases between. Germline values: CDR1 SQVTM, CDR2 ANQGSEA. This CDR3 has 12 residues. The CDR3 nucleotides read TGCAGCGTTGAAGGGTCACCCTTTGGCTACACCTTC. Translation gives CSVEGSPFGYTF.

V and J are TRBV29-1 and TRBJ1-2; D unclear. V was pared by 7 bases and J by 8 bases, with 17 bases between. The length of the CDR3 is 12 residues. Germline V gene lookup returns CDR1 SQVTM and CDR2 ANQGSEA. CDR3 loop: CSAEIAGRGYTF. The CDR3 coding sequence is TGCAGCGCGGAGATAGCAGGTCGGGGCTACACCTTC.

Of note for this clonotype: With a much larger clone just one base away, this may be a read error. V is TRBV28 and J is TRBJ1-2; TRBD1 aligns across 7 bases. The CDR3 runs 14 residues. The germline V gene has CDR1 MDHEN and CDR2 SYDVKM. V lost 6 bases to trimming and J lost 0 bases; unmatched junction nucleotides: 4. CDR3 sequence reads: CASSPGGSNYGYTF. In nucleotides, the CDR3 is TGTGCCAGCAGCCCAGGGGGTTCTAACTATGGCTACACCTTC.

The gene calls are TRBV29-1 and TRBJ2-5, with 7 bases lining up with TRBD2. Looked up from germline, CDR1 is SQVTM and CDR2 is ANQGSEA. The length of the CDR3 is 13 residues. Trimming at V came to 8 bases and at J to 1 base, leaving 7 bases not matched to a gene. CDR3 sequence: CSSREAFQETQYF. For the CDR3, the DNA is TGCAGCTCCCGGGAGGCGTTCCAAGAGACCCAGTACTTC.

The CDR3 nucleotides are TGTGCCAGCAGCTTAGGCGAGCTAGCGGGAGCTTTGTACTTC. Translation: CASSLGELAGALYF. This rearrangement joins TRBV7-9 to TRBJ2-7; 10 bases fit TRBD2. Per germline, CDR1 SEHNR and CDR2 FQNEAQ (reference sequence). The trim removed 1 base at V and 12 bases at J, leaving 9 bases unmatched. This CDR3 comprises 14 residues.

This clonotype was detected ten times or more. This sequence joins TRBV12-3 or TRBV12-4 and TRBJ2-5, with D unclear. Trimming took off 2 bases at V and 5 bases at J, with 6 bases between the two ends. The CDR3 is made up of 12 amino acids. The CDR3 spells CASSLSAETQYF. The CDR3 bases are TGTGCCAGCAGTTTAAGCGCGGAGACCCAGTACTTC.

V is TRBV6-4 and J is TRBJ2-3, with TRBD2 identical over 10 bases. Trimming at V came to 3 bases and at J to 4 bases, leaving 7 bases not matched to a gene. Germline CDR1 MRHNA, CDR2 SNTAGT. The CDR3 totals 16 residues. In DNA form, the CDR3 reads TGTGCCAGCAGTGAGTCTGCTAGCGGGAGCCCAGATACGCAGTATTTT. Translating it yields CASSESASGSPDTQYF.

This clonotype was seen repeatedly, ten times or more. The gene calls are TRBV6-5 and TRBJ2-5; D ambiguous. With 3 bases removed from V and 6 bases from J, the gap between germline ends came to 8 bases. The CDR3 length is 12 residues. In germline, CDR1 is MNHEY, CDR2 SVGAGI. The CDR3 sequence: CASSYPEKTQYF. The CDR3 DNA is TGTGCCAGCAGTTATCCGGAGAAGACCCAGTACTTC.

This clonotype was picked up a small number of times. This rearrangement joins TRBV5-4 to TRBJ1-1, with 8 bases that match TRBD1. Unmatched junction bases numbered 4, after V lost 6 bases and J lost 3 bases. The CDR3 runs to 13 residues. Looked up from germline, CDR1 is SGHNT and CDR2 is YYREEE (reference sequence). The CDR3 bases are TGTGCCAGCAACGACAGGGGCCACACTGAAGCTTTCTTT. Translating it yields CASNDRGHTEAFF.

This chain connects TRBV7-6 to TRBJ1-5; possibly TRBD1 for D (6 bases). The germline gives CDR1 SGHVS, CDR2 FNYEAQ. The CDR3 totals 16 residues. V lost 8 bases, J lost 3 bases, and 20 bases lay in between. The CDR3 DNA sequence: TGTGCCAGCTTCCCCCAAGGGGGTAGTAACAATCAGCCCCAGCATTTT. Amino acids: CASFPQGGSNNQPQHF.

This clonotype was seen repeatedly, ten times or more. The chain combines TRBV7-2 with TRBJ2-7; the D is unclear. From germline, CDR1 is SGHTA and CDR2 FQGNSA. Trimming pared 5 bases from V and 0 bases from J, leaving 17 bases between. This CDR3 contains 16 residues. This chain's CDR3 is CASSPRMFGDSYEQYF. CDR3 coding DNA: TGTGCCAGCAGCCCCCGCATGTTTGGGGACTCCTACGAGCAGTACTTC.

This clonotype occurred a few times. The chain combines TRBV20-1 with TRBJ2-7; D ambiguous. Trimming shortened V by 3 bases and J by 12 bases, and 18 bases separated the two germline ends. CDR3 length: 12 residues. CDR1 DFQATT and CDR2 SNEGSKA come from the germline V gene (reference sequence). The CDR3 DNA follows: TGCAGTGCTAGTCTCTTATCGGGTCGCGTGTACTTC. Translating gives CSASLLSGRVYF.

This chain links TRBV11-2 with TRBJ2-3; TRBD1 agrees at 10 bases. Trimming took 7 bases from V and 2 from J; bases not matched to a gene: 12. This CDR3 region has 17 residues. Per germline, CDR1 SGHAT and CDR2 FQNNGV. The CDR3 is CASNNQGQGLLTDTQYF. Here the CDR3 DNA reads TGTGCCAGCAACAACCAGGGACAGGGGCTACTCACAGATACGCAGTATTTT.

This clonotype was counted a few times. The chain employs TRBV5-1 and TRBJ2-7; 10 bases fit TRBD1. This CDR3 spans 15 amino acids. Per germline, CDR1 SGHRS and CDR2 YFSETQ. Trimming took 0 bases from V and 3 from J; bases not matched to a gene: 3. The DNA for the CDR3 is TGCGCCAGCAGCTTGGAGGGACAGGGGTTCTACGAGCAGTACTTC. It specifies CASSLEGQGFYEQYF.

This clonotype was seen ten or more times. The genes are TRBV5-4 and TRBJ2-5, with unresolved D. V lost 3 bases, J lost 9 bases, and 15 bases lay in between. This CDR3 is built from 13 residues. Per germline, CDR1 SGHNT and CDR2 YYREEE (reference sequence). CDR3: CASSSAPETAQYF. The CDR3 coding sequence is TGTGCCAGCAGCTCAGCCCCAGAGACGGCCCAGTACTTC.

V gene TRBV6-5 combines with J gene TRBJ1-5; weak D call: TRBD1 (6 bases). V was clipped by 4 bases and J by 1 base, with 11 bases between them. Looked up from germline, CDR1 is MNHEY and CDR2 is SVGAGI. The CDR3 totals 15 residues. CDR3 sequence reads: CASSFGGASNQPQHF. CDR3 DNA: TGTGCCAGCAGTTTTGGGGGCGCGAGCAATCAGCCCCAGCATTTT.

This clonotype was picked up many times. CDR3 region: CASSLHRGNTGELFF. CDR3 coding DNA: TGTGCCAGCAGTTTACACAGGGGGAACACCGGGGAGCTGTTTTTT. V gene TRBV12-3 or TRBV12-4 combines with J gene TRBJ2-2; 7 bases agree with TRBD1. With 2 bases clipped from V and 1 base from J, the junction kept 1 base outside the gene matches. This CDR3 spans 15 amino acids.